The clone carrying this T cell receptor beta chain was seen only a few times. Its antigen is still unknown. The sample is drawn from a study of cytomegalovirus exposure and HLA in healthy donors. Study at large: The Caucasian-associated ancestry cluster contained about four fifths of the 300 to 400 genotyped donors. Findings of the study overall: Available immune exposure information was restricted to CMV serostatus only. Later analysis identified several of the most significant clusters that appeared linked to common viral pathogens. With further analysis later on, most CMV-associated TCR beta chains appeared HLA-restricted.

The germline gives CDR1 SGHDT, CDR2 YYEEEE. This CDR3 is 14 amino acids long. Trimming cost V 1 base and J 5 bases, with 12 bases left between them. PCR amplification relied on 60 Vbeta primers (plus 13 Jbeta primers). Assay used: immunoSEQ multiplex PCR; TCRdb lists only in-frame clones, some missing. The repertoire holds some 120,000 clones, with about 66% as singletons. The rearrangement joins TRBV5-6 to TRBJ1-1; perhaps TRBD1 as D (6 bases). The clonotype originates from a young man in good health and CMV-seropositive. Input material: PBMCs. The CDR3 DNA reads as TGTGCCAGCAGCTTGTGGGCAGGGGTGACTGAAGCTTTCTTT. This gives the protein CASSLWAGVTEAFF.